Listed below are T cell receptor beta chains from one sample, sequenced in a study of CD4+ T cells in melanoma. TCRdb's copy holds only in-frame clones and misses some; the assay was immunoSEQ multiplex PCR. This table has 10,000 to 12,000 clones, roughly three fifths appearing once. Input material: cells from a culture (not recorded whether cultured in vitro). The receptors originated from a human donor with melanoma. The CDR3 runs from the conserved cysteine through the conserved F or W. A D gene is named only where the DNA matches it firmly. Size is omitted from some rows. Given values are once, few, many or a class for expanded clones.

D gene	V gene	clone size	J gene	CDR3 protein	CDR3 DNA
-	TRBV5-5	-	TRBJ1-1	CASSAGPGRRTTEAFF	TGTGCCAGCAGCGCCGGACCGGGACGGAGGACCACTGAAGCTTTCTTT
TRBD2	TRBV5-6	-	TRBJ2-7	CASSLVWGGTSYEQYF	TGTGCCAGCAGCTTGGTTTGGGGGGGGACGAGTTACGAGCAGTACTTC
-	TRBV18	-	TRBJ2-5	CASSRSLGVQETQYF	TGTGCCAGCTCACGGAGCCTAGGGGTCCAAGAGACCCAGTACTTC
-	TRBV2	-	TRBJ2-5	CASSSRLGEAEETQYF	TGTGCCAGCAGTTCAAGACTAGGAGAGGCCGAAGAGACCCAGTACTTC
TRBD2	TRBV9	-	TRBJ2-3	CASSQDIAGGYTDTQYF	TGTGCCAGCAGCCAAGACATAGCGGGGGGATACACAGATACGCAGTATTTT
TRBD1	TRBV4-1	-	TRBJ2-7	CASSTTGTGANEQYF	TGCGCCAGCAGCACTACCGGGACAGGGGCCAACGAGCAGTACTTC
TRBD2	TRBV7-2	-	TRBJ2-1	CASSSSSAGGYNEQFF	TGTGCCAGCAGCTCTAGCTCAGCGGGAGGTTACAATGAGCAGTTCTTC
TRBD1	TRBV18	few	TRBJ1-5	CASSTSKGGQGPQHF	TGTGCCAGCTCAACATCTAAGGGCGGACAGGGTCCCCAGCATTTT
-	TRBV6-5	-	TRBJ1-1	CASSYSYRAGTEAFF	TGTGCCAGCAGTTACTCGTACAGGGCGGGAACTGAAGCTTTCTTT
-	TRBV7-2	few	TRBJ2-7	CASSLGQQYEQYF	TGTGCCAGCAGCTTAGGGCAGCAGTACGAGCAGTACTTC
TRBD1	TRBV5-1	-	TRBJ1-3	CASSPGTGGNTIYF	TGCGCCAGCAGCCCCGGGACAGGGGGCAACACCATATATTTT
TRBD2	TRBV5-4	-	TRBJ2-5	CASSSWTSSQETQYF	TGTGCCAGCAGCTCGTGGACTAGCTCCCAAGAGACCCAGTACTTC
TRBD2	TRBV2	once	TRBJ2-3	CASSGTSVATDTQYF	TGTGCCAGCAGTGGGACTAGCGTTGCCACAGATACGCAGTATTTT
-	TRBV6-6	-	TRBJ1-2	CASSVGEQGVGYTF	TGTGCCAGCAGTGTAGGGGAACAGGGTGTCGGCTACACCTTC
TRBD2	TRBV5-1	once	TRBJ2-4	CASSLGRTSLNIQYF	TGCGCCAGCAGCTTGGGACGGACTAGTTTAAACATTCAGTACTTC
-	TRBV9	-	TRBJ1-3	CASSSGSFGNTIYF	TGTGCCAGCAGCTCAGGGAGCTTTGGAAACACCATATATTTT
-	TRBV5-3	-	TRBJ2-4	CARSLEGGPRPSPVSKNIQYF	TGTGCCAGAAGCTTGGAAGGGGGGCCCCGCCCCTCGCCCGTTTCCAAAAACATTCAGTACTTC
TRBD1	TRBV29-1	few	TRBJ2-2	CSVSRTGDTGELFF	TGCAGCGTCAGTAGGACAGGGGACACCGGGGAGCTGTTTTTT
-	TRBV2	-	TRBJ2-7	CASSVTGEQYF	TGTGCCAGCAGTGTAACGGGAGAGCAGTACTTC
-	TRBV5-1	few	TRBJ2-5	CASSFGGAEETQYF	TGCGCCAGCAGCTTCGGAGGGGCCGAGGAGACCCAGTACTTC
-	TRBV12-2	-	TRBJ2-1	CASRLEAPRGKEYNEQFF	TGTGCAAGTCGCTTAGAAGCTCCGCGGGGTAAAGAATACAATGAGCAGTTCTTC
-	TRBV18	-	TRBJ2-7	CASSPTDKREQYF	TGTGCCAGCTCACCAACAGACAAACGCGAGCAGTACTTC
-	TRBV7-9	few	TRBJ1-2	CASSETERNGYTF	TGTGCCAGCAGCGAAACGGAGAGAAATGGCTACACCTTC
TRBD1	TRBV5-4	-	TRBJ1-2	CASSLPGTGHANYGYTF	TGTGCCAGCAGCCTCCCCGGGACAGGGCACGCCAACTATGGCTACACCTTC
-	TRBV6-1	-	TRBJ2-4	CASSTQGPGNIQYF	TGTGCCAGCAGTACCCAGGGACCAGGAAACATTCAGTACTTC
-	TRBV5-4	-	TRBJ2-3	CASSPGGRGTTDTQYF	TGTGCCAGCAGCCCTGGTGGCAGGGGAACCACAGATACGCAGTATTTT
-	TRBV19	-	TRBJ1-2	CASSIGDRRGYGYTF	TGTGCCAGTAGTATAGGGGACCGGCGAGGCTATGGCTACACCTTC
-	TRBV5-1	-	TRBJ2-3	CASSLLGRQGAGDTQYF	TGCGCCAGCAGCTTACTCGGGAGGCAGGGGGCTGGGGATACGCAGTATTTT
-	TRBV19	few	TRBJ1-1	CATTTGWNTEAFF	TGTGCCACCACGACAGGTTGGAACACTGAAGCTTTCTTT
-	TRBV15	-	TRBJ1-2	CATRSTGLSGGYTF	TGTGCCACCAGAAGTACCGGGTTGTCGGGTGGCTACACCTTC
-	TRBV6-5	-	TRBJ2-7	CASIQRGPPYEQYF	TGTGCCAGCATCCAAAGGGGACCCCCATACGAGCAGTACTTC
-	TRBV2	once	TRBJ1-5	CASSGAADSNQPQHF	TGTGCCAGCAGTGGGGCAGCTGATAGCAATCAGCCCCAGCATTTT
-	TRBV5-1	-	TRBJ2-1	CASSVTGLGNEQFF	TGCGCCAGCAGCGTGACTGGCCTAGGCAATGAGCAGTTCTTC
-	TRBV2	-	TRBJ1-4	CASSAPAGRGINEKLFF	TGTGCCAGCAGTGCCCCGGCAGGGAGGGGGATTAATGAAAAACTGTTTTTT
TRBD1	TRBV30	-	TRBJ2-3	CAWGLYQGGLLGTDTQYF	TGTGCCTGGGGCCTATATCAAGGGGGCCTACTGGGCACAGATACGCAGTATTTT
-	TRBV30	-	TRBJ1-5	CAWSRSGVSQHF	TGTGCCTGGAGCAGGTCCGGGGTGTCCCAGCATTTT
-	TRBV5-1	few	TRBJ1-1	CASSLAGGVNTEAFF	TGCGCCAGCAGCTTGGCCGGGGGTGTGAACACTGAAGCTTTCTTT
TRBD1	TRBV7-3	once	TRBJ2-1	CASSLRPNRGEQFF	TGTGCCAGCAGCTTACGACCTAACAGGGGGGAGCAGTTCTTC
-	TRBV4-1	few	TRBJ1-6	CASSQDGHGDSPLHF	TGCGCCAGCAGCCAAGATGGCCACGGGGATTCACCCCTCCACTTT
-	TRBV7-2	-	TRBJ1-5	CASSSSGRYQPQHF	TGTGCCAGCAGCTCTTCGGGGCGTTATCAGCCCCAGCATTTT
-	TRBV30	once	TRBJ1-2	CAWSLQGGSYGYTF	TGTGCCTGGAGTTTACAGGGCGGAAGCTATGGCTACACCTTC
-	TRBV7-6	-	TRBJ2-3	CASSLVFGSITDTQYF	TGTGCCAGCAGCTTAGTTTTCGGCAGTATCACAGATACGCAGTATTTT
-	TRBV29-1	-	TRBJ2-1	CSCDDREVYNEQFF	TGCAGCTGTGACGACAGGGAGGTCTACAATGAGCAGTTCTTC
TRBD1	TRBV28	-	TRBJ2-1	CATLRDRVRNEQFF	TGTGCCACCCTCCGGGACAGGGTACGCAATGAGCAGTTCTTC
TRBD1	TRBV27	few	TRBJ1-3	CASGATGGYSGNTIYF	TGTGCCAGCGGGGCAACAGGGGGCTACTCTGGAAACACCATATATTTT
-	TRBV18	-	TRBJ2-5	CASSTGLWETQYF	TGTGCCAGCTCAACAGGCCTATGGGAGACCCAGTACTTC
-	TRBV11-3	-	TRBJ1-6	CASSLGGFSNSPLHF	TGTGCCAGCAGCTTAGGGGGTTTCTCGAATTCACCCCTCCACTTT
-	TRBV4-1	-	TRBJ2-5	CASSPLLTETQYF	TGCGCCAGCAGCCCTCTACTAACGGAGACCCAGTACTTC
TRBD2	TRBV6-1	few	TRBJ2-7	CAGRIGGAGGEQYF	TGTGCCGGGCGAATCGGGGGGGCCGGCGGCGAGCAGTACTTC
-	TRBV10-3	-	TRBJ2-3	CAIQEGGTDTQYF	TGTGCCATCCAGGAGGGGGGCACAGATACGCAGTATTTT
-	TRBV4-1	-	TRBJ1-1	CASSQSILRDTEAFF	TGCGCCAGCAGCCAATCTATTCTGCGAGACACTGAAGCTTTCTTT
TRBD1	TRBV30	few	TRBJ1-3	CAWRTGGGNTIYF	TGTGCCTGGAGAACAGGGGGTGGAAACACCATATATTTT
-	TRBV27	medium-sized	TRBJ1-5	CASRPGSGHSNQPQHF	TGTGCCAGCAGGCCAGGCTCAGGCCATAGCAATCAGCCCCAGCATTTT
-	TRBV5-1	-	TRBJ2-2	CASSPSTGFAGELFF	TGCGCCAGCAGCCCAAGCACAGGGTTCGCCGGGGAGCTGTTTTTT
TRBD2	TRBV6-5	few	TRBJ2-7	CASSGRGGSEQYF	TGTGCCAGCAGTGGGCGGGGGGGTAGCGAGCAGTACTTC
-	TRBV10-2	-	TRBJ1-1	CAANKGNTEAFF	TGCGCCGCCAACAAGGGAAACACTGAAGCTTTCTTT
-	TRBV1	-	TRBJ2-6	CTSSYATQSRANVLTF	TGCACCAGCAGCTACGCGACACAAAGTCGGGCCAACGTCCTGACTTTC
TRBD1	TRBV5-4	few	TRBJ1-3	CASSLGGGPGNTIYF	TGTGCCAGCAGCTTGGGAGGGGGCCCTGGAAACACCATATATTTT
TRBD1	TRBV2	-	TRBJ2-7	CASSWTGTYEQYF	TGTGCCAGCAGTTGGACAGGTACCTACGAGCAGTACTTC